This T cell receptor (beta chain) appears in the sequencing data of a study of early T cells in non-severe SARS-CoV-2 infection. On the study more broadly: Sequencing input comprised bulk RNA from unsorted whole blood; chain pairing was not available.

Individual cDNA molecules were tagged with unique molecular identifiers. MiXCR, applied by TCRdb to the 5' RACE reads, yields one record per CDR3 protein. There are tens of thousands of distinct CDR3 sequences in the sample; roughly 10% occur only once, and approximately 5.4% lies in the top ten. As to this clonotype: One junction end disagrees with the germline gene, perhaps due to a read error.

The sequenced sample was whole blood, obtained at baseline. The receptor was isolated from an adult who was a healthcare worker with PCR-confirmed SARS-CoV-2 infection or an uninfected control (not recorded which).

The DNA of the CDR3 is TGTGCCAGCAGCCAAAGGACAGAACAAGTGACCCAGTACTTC. Translating it yields CASSQRTEQVTQYF. This chain joins TRBV5-5 and TRBJ2-5; TRBD1 might be the D (6 bases). CDR3 length: 14 residues. Germline V lookup: CDR1 SGHKS, CDR2 YYEKEE (reference sequence).